A selection of T cell receptor beta chains follows, all from one sample in a study of T cell changes during pregnancy in multiple sclerosis. Measured with immunoSEQ multiplex PCR; TCRdb has only the in-frame clones, and not every one. The sample lists 30,000 to 40,000 clones; about 90% were seen once. The specimen comprised CD4+ T cells from peripheral blood mononuclear cells, sampled in the third trimester of pregnancy. The receptors derive from a female donor in good health, enrolled as a control in a pregnancy study. Each CDR3 is given with its conserved first and last residue. Fields, in order: V gene, D gene, J gene, clone size, CDR3 DNA, CDR3 protein. A D gene is named only where the DNA matches it firmly. The listing skips clone size in some rows; elsewhere it reads once, few, many or a size class.

TRBV4-1	-	TRBJ2-7	-	TGCGCCAGCAGCCAACCGGGCCCCGGGAACTACGAGCAGTACTTC	CASSQPGPGNYEQYF
TRBV19	TRBD2	TRBJ2-2	-	TGTGCCAGTAGTATTTTAACTAGCGGGAGGAAGGGAAACACCGGGGAGCTGTTTTTT	CASSILTSGRKGNTGELFF
TRBV7-3	TRBD1	TRBJ2-2	-	TGTGCCAGCAGCTCAACCGGGACAGGGCTAAACACCGGGGAGCTGTTTTTT	CASSSTGTGLNTGELFF
TRBV7-9	TRBD2	TRBJ2-1	-	TGTGCCAGCAGCTTAAGGAGCGGGGGTCCCTACAATGAGCAGTTCTTC	CASSLRSGGPYNEQFF
TRBV30	TRBD1	TRBJ2-7	-	TGTGCCGGGGGACAGCGATCCGGCGAGCAGTACTTC	CAGGQRSGEQYF
TRBV28	-	TRBJ1-2	-	TGTGCCAGCAGTCCGGCCGGGCTCAGGGGCTATGGCTACACCTTC	CASSPAGLRGYGYTF
TRBV19	-	TRBJ2-3	-	TGTGCCAGTAGTTCTCAAAGGGGAGATACGCAGTATTTT	CASSSQRGDTQYF
TRBV2	-	TRBJ1-2	-	TGTGCCACCACCGAGGAAAGCAACGGCTACACCTTC	CATTEESNGYTF
TRBV7-8	TRBD2	TRBJ2-7	-	TGTGCCAGCAGACCTCTAGCGGGGGCCTCCTACGAGCAGTACTTC	CASRPLAGASYEQYF
TRBV2	-	TRBJ1-2	-	TGTGCCAGCAGTTCGGGGGGCCCTGGCTACACCTTC	CASSSGGPGYTF
TRBV27	-	TRBJ1-6	-	TGTGCCAGCAGTCCCCAGGGCTCCTATAATTCACCCCTCCACTTT	CASSPQGSYNSPLHF
TRBV11-2	TRBD1	TRBJ2-1	once	TGTGCCAGCAGCTTAGGCGGGACAGGGAATGAGCAGTTCTTC	CASSLGGTGNEQFF
TRBV18	-	TRBJ1-2	-	TGTGCCAGCTCATCGTGGGGAGAAGGGGGAAGCTCGGGCTATGGCTACACCTTC	CASSSWGEGGSSGYGYTF
TRBV6-1	-	TRBJ2-2	-	TGTGCCAGCTCCCGGGAGAACACCGGGGAGCTGTTTTTT	CASSRENTGELFF
TRBV23-1	-	TRBJ1-1	-	TGCGCCAGCAGTCAATCCCCCAGGTTGAACACTGAAGCTTTCTTT	CASSQSPRLNTEAFF
TRBV19	-	TRBJ1-2	-	TGTGCCAGCCAGGGGTTTTCCTATGGCTACACCTTC	CASQGFSYGYTF
TRBV7-8	-	TRBJ1-3	-	TGTGCCAGCAGCTTAGGTTCATCTGGAAACACCATATATTTT	CASSLGSSGNTIYF
TRBV18	-	TRBJ1-2	-	TGTGCCAGCTCACGGATCGCGGGGGATGGCTACACCTTC	CASSRIAGDGYTF
TRBV7-9	-	TRBJ2-5	-	TGTGCCAGCAGCTTAGCGGGCCCGATTTCGTACCAAGAGACCCAGTACTTC	CASSLAGPISYQETQYF
TRBV5-4	-	TRBJ2-1	-	TGTGCCAGCAAGCAAGAGAACAATGAGCAGTTCTTC	CASKQENNEQFF
TRBV6-1	-	TRBJ2-3	-	TGTGCCAGCCGGAGCGGTGGCACAGATACGCAGTATTTT	CASRSGGTDTQYF
TRBV10-1	TRBD2	TRBJ2-2	-	TGCGCCAGCAGTGGACGGGGGGCCGGGGAGCTGTTTTTT	CASSGRGAGELFF
TRBV30	TRBD2	TRBJ2-5	-	TGTGCCTGGAGCCGAGCGGGGCTAAAAGAGACCCAGTACTTC	CAWSRAGLKETQYF
TRBV7-8	-	TRBJ1-5	-	TGTGCCAGCAGCTTAGGAAGCTATAGCAATCAGCCCCAGCATTTT	CASSLGSYSNQPQHF
TRBV11-3	-	TRBJ2-1	once	TGTGCCAGCAGCTCGGGACTCGGGGCCAATGAGCAGTTCTTC	CASSSGLGANEQFF
TRBV25-1	-	TRBJ2-7	-	TGTGCCAGCAGTAAGCAGGGGCAGACGGACTACGAGCAGTACTTC	CASSKQGQTDYEQYF